This TCR beta chain is from a study of shared clonotypes between healthy human individuals. Only Caucasian adults living in Nashville, Tennessee served as donors. Unsorted samples drew genomic DNA from about 90 million PBMCs. Genomic DNA of each subset was evenly split across several immunoSEQ plates. Sequenced by immunoSEQ multiplex PCR; TCRdb stores in-frame clones only, minus some. The sample has 450,000 to 500,000 clones; 81% are singletons. Sequencing was done on a sample of PBMCs. The receptor's source is a woman between 40 and 55 years old in good health. Some clones in this sample may be carry-over from other donors' samples.

The CDR3 region is CSVTGQGNNEQFF. In DNA, the CDR3 is TGCAGCGTTACGGGACAGGGAAACAATGAGCAGTTCTTC. J is TRBJ2-1 and V is TRBV29-1; 9 nucleotides line up with TRBD1. With 5 bases clipped from V and 5 bases from J, the junction kept 4 bases outside the gene matches. CDR1 and CDR2 (germline): SQVTM, ANQGSEA. The CDR3 sequence is 13 residues long.